One and the same sample provided the 6 T cell receptor beta chains below, sequenced in a study of OX40 agonist ivuxolimab in advanced cancers. The method behind the library was the immunoSEQ multiplex PCR assay. The source is immuneACCESS, and TCRdb retained only in-frame sequences with V and J called. Part of the clones is not carried over; for the studies checked, unresolved V genes explain less than half of this, and the remainder is unexplained. The sample table shows 30,000 to 35,000 clones, and approximately 80% are seen once. The ten biggest clones cover 1.3% to 1.5% of the sample. The specimen comprised CD4+ or CD8+ T cells sorted from blood, sampled in a trial of the OX40 agonist ivuxolimab. The receptors here all came from an adult with an advanced solid tumor such as melanoma, head and neck, liver or kidney cancer.

This clone was recorded only once. J is TRBJ2-1 and V is TRBV4-3; D gene unclear. Germline V CDR1 and CDR2: LGHNA, YSLEER. V was trimmed by 0 bases and J by 4 bases, leaving 7 bases between them. CDR3 size: 14 residues. This chain's CDR3 is CASSQDPLYNEQFF. The CDR3 coding sequence is TGCGCCAGCAGCCAAGATCCGCTGTACAATGAGCAGTTCTTC.

The J gene is TRBJ2-6, the V gene TRBV19, with a possible D match to TRBD1 (5 bases). The ends were cut back, 3 bases at V and 1 base at J, with 7 bases in the middle. CDR1 is LNHDA and CDR2 is SQIVND in the germline V gene (reference sequence). CDR3 size: 15 residues. CDR3 sequence reads: CASSISGSGANVLTF. The CDR3 DNA reads TGTGCCAGTAGTATTTCAGGGTCTGGGGCCAACGTCCTGACTTTC.

The chain couples TRBV6-5 to TRBJ2-2; D might be TRBD2 (6 bases). The V and J ends lost 7 bases and 2 bases respectively, with 8 bases between them. The CDR3 has 13 amino acids. Germline CDR1 and CDR2: MNHEY and SVGAGI. CDR3 sequence: CASKGLNTGELFF. CDR3 nucleotide sequence: TGTGCCAGCAAGGGACTTAACACCGGGGAGCTGTTTTTT.

This rearrangement joins TRBV19 to TRBJ2-3, with D perhaps TRBD1 (6 bases). Per germline, CDR1 LNHDA and CDR2 SQIVND (reference sequence). The CDR3 covers 16 residues. Trimming took off 4 bases at V and 2 bases at J, with 16 bases between the two ends. The CDR3 spells CASSTGDEPLTDTQYF. For the CDR3, the DNA is TGTGCCAGTAGTACAGGGGACGAGCCCCTCACAGATACGCAGTATTTT.

The chain recombines TRBV5-1 with TRBJ2-2, with D perhaps matching TRBD2 (6 bases). The V end lost 0 bases, the J end lost 7 bases, and 10 bases lay between the germline ends. CDR3 length: 14 residues. Germline V CDR1 and CDR2: SGHRS, YFSETQ. CDR3 nucleotides: TGCGCCAGCAGCTTGGGCGGGGTTCGCGGGGAGCTGTTTTTT. Its protein is CASSLGGVRGELFF.

V gene TRBV7-2 combines with J gene TRBJ2-2; D unresolved. This CDR3 is 13 amino acids long. CDR1 and CDR2 from the germline V gene are SGHTA and FQGNSA. Deletions cut 3 bases from V and 5 bases from J, with 7 bases between. Here the CDR3 DNA reads TGTGCCAGCAGCTTTTGGGAAACCGGGGAGCTGTTTTTT. It yields the protein CASSFWETGELFF.